What follows are 11 T cell receptor beta chains derived from one specimen sequenced in a study of T cells after yellow fever vaccination. TCRdb analysed the 5' RACE reads with MiXCR anew, one entry per CDR3 protein. Counted here are about 510,000 distinct CDR3 sequences, 21% occurring once; the ten biggest clones make up about 16%. This specimen was PBMCs, taken about 21 days after the first yellow fever vaccination. The receptors stem from a man younger than 35 who received the YFV17D yellow fever vaccine.

The chain couples TRBV20-1 to TRBJ2-5; D remains ambiguous. Trimming removed 3 bases from V and 1 base from J, with 9 bases in between. Germline V CDR1 and CDR2: DFQATT, SNEGSKA (reference sequence). CDR3 length equals 13 residues. The DNA for the CDR3 is TGCAGTGCTAGCCAGTCGCCCCAAGAGACCCAGTACTTC. Its translation is CSASQSPQETQYF.

This clonotype was observed a few times. This chain links TRBV7-2 with TRBJ2-1; maybe TRBD1 (6 bases). Germline V gene data show CDR1 as SGHTA and CDR2 as FQGNSA. With 4 bases removed from V and 7 bases from J, the gap between germline ends came to 14 bases. CDR3 size: 14 residues. Here the CDR3 reads CASSYRRQGNEQFF. Written as DNA, the CDR3 is TGTGCCAGCAGCTACAGGCGCCAGGGGAATGAGCAGTTCTTC.

This clonotype was counted at least ten times. The chain employs TRBV6-1 and TRBJ2-3, with 9 bases lining up with TRBD1. J gave up 0 bases and V 6 bases, and 7 bases lay outside the gene matches. Germline CDR1 MNHNS, CDR2 SASEGT. This CDR3 contains 16 residues. This chain's CDR3 is CASSPTQGASTDTQYF. The CDR3 DNA follows: TGTGCCAGCAGCCCCACACAGGGGGCTAGCACAGATACGCAGTATTTT.

The sample holds a few counts of this clonotype. The chain uses TRBV7-9 and TRBJ2-3; 8 bases are a match to TRBD1. This CDR3 spans 16 amino acids. Trimming took 4 bases from V and 6 from J; bases not matched to a gene: 12. CDR1 SEHNR and CDR2 FQNEAQ come from the germline V gene (reference sequence). The CDR3 is CASSSTRTGMGDTQYF. Written as DNA, the CDR3 is TGTGCCAGCAGCTCAACTCGGACAGGGATGGGGGATACGCAGTATTTT.

The rearrangement links TRBV18 to TRBJ2-1; 14 bases are shared with TRBD2. The germline gives CDR1 KGHSH, CDR2 LQKENI. The CDR3 sequence is 20 residues long. V trimming: 4 bases; J trimming: 8 bases; junction bases outside the gene matches: 19. The CDR3 DNA reads TGTGCCAGCTCACTAAAAGGGACTAGCGGGGGACGAACCTACGGGGATGAGCAGTTCTTC. Translation: CASSLKGTSGGRTYGDEQFF.

This clonotype was seen ten or more times. CDR3 in DNA: TGCGCCAGCAGCGGATCAGGACGGGACACTGAAGCTTTCTTT. Amino acid sequence: CASSGSGRDTEAFF. The rearrangement joins TRBV5-1 to TRBJ1-1; D gene ambiguous. The CDR3 sequence is 14 residues long. Germline CDR1 SGHRS, CDR2 YFSETQ. Trimming removed 4 bases from V and 3 bases from J, with 13 bases in between.

J is TRBJ1-4 and V is TRBV7-9; perhaps TRBD1 as D (5 bases). The V gene's germline CDR1 is SEHNR and CDR2 FQNEAQ (reference sequence). Between the trimmed V and J ends, which lost 1 base and 10 bases, there was a span of 13 bases. The CDR3 totals 14 residues. CDR3: CASSLEARRGKLFF. CDR3 sequence (DNA): TGTGCCAGCAGCTTAGAGGCCAGGAGGGGAAAACTGTTTTTT.

This clonotype has more than one count but fewer than ten. The CDR3 reads CSASDREQFF. The DNA for the CDR3 is TGCAGCGCCTCGGACCGGGAGCAGTTCTTC. The rearrangement uses TRBV29-1 and TRBJ2-1; D is undetermined. In germline, CDR1 is SQVTM, CDR2 ANQGSEA. The CDR3 spans 10 residues. V shed 7 bases and J shed 10 bases, with 11 bases lying between them.

The CDR3 nucleotides are TGCAGCGTTGACGTAGGCCGCGGACAGACCCAGTACTTC. Amino acid sequence: CSVDVGRGQTQYF. The chain recombines TRBV29-1 with TRBJ2-5; D is unclear. Germline V gene data show CDR1 as SQVTM and CDR2 as ANQGSEA. This CDR3 is 13 amino acids long. V gave up 3 bases and J gave up 6 bases, with 14 bases separating them.

The genes are TRBV7-9 and TRBJ1-1; the D is unclear. Between the trimmed V and J ends, which lost 4 bases and 2 bases, there was a span of 14 bases. This CDR3 is built from 15 residues. Germline CDR1 reads SEHNR; CDR2 reads FQNEAQ (reference sequence). CDR3 in DNA: TGTGCCAGCAGCTCCCTGAGGCTGGGAAACACTGAAGCTTTCTTT. Protein: CASSSLRLGNTEAFF.

The V call is TRBV12-3 or TRBV12-4, the J call TRBJ1-1; D not certain. With 6 bases removed from V and 4 bases from J, the gap between germline ends came to 9 bases. The CDR3 has 12 amino acids. CDR3 sequence (DNA): TGTGCCAGCAGCCCCTTTATCACTGAAGCTTTCTTT. The encoded protein is CASSPFITEAFF.